Shown below are 14 T cell receptor beta chains from a single sample sequenced in a study of blood T cells in healthy people across ages. Together with a sample-barcoded 5' primer, a J-beta primer mix was included in a second PCR lasting roughly 6 to 12 cycles. MiXCR was run by TCRdb on the 5' RACE reads, yielding one entry per CDR3 protein. The data show around 1,000,000 distinct CDR3 sequences, with 20% to 25% seen just once and 0.75% held by the top ten. The sample was also reused in another study, on T cells of mothers and their children.

The sample taken for sequencing was blood. The receptors were sampled from a girl aged 2-15 years in good health.

This clonotype was observed a few times. This chain links TRBV20-1 with TRBJ2-3; D might be TRBD2 (5 bases). V was clipped by 0 bases and J by 2 bases, with 12 bases between them. The CDR3 runs 15 residues. CDR1 DFQATT and CDR2 SNEGSKA come from the germline V gene (reference sequence). The CDR3 reads CSARDNEAVTDTQYF. The CDR3 coding sequence is TGCAGTGCTAGAGATAACGAAGCGGTCACAGATACGCAGTATTTT.

This clonotype was recorded a few times. This chain connects TRBV2 to TRBJ1-2; no definite D call. V dropped 11 bases and J dropped 4 bases, with 14 bases sitting between them. Germline assignment: CDR1 SNHLY and CDR2 FYNNEI. The CDR3 covers 12 residues. In DNA form, the CDR3 reads TGTGCCCTTTATTATGATCTCTATGGCTACACCTTC. Residues: CALYYDLYGYTF.

The V call is TRBV12-3 or TRBV12-4, the J call TRBJ1-2, with D perhaps TRBD1 (5 bases). With 3 bases removed from V and 8 bases from J, the gap between germline ends came to 13 bases. This CDR3 comprises 13 residues. CDR3: CASSFGTSSGYTF. CDR3 DNA: TGTGCCAGCAGTTTTGGGACCTCCAGCGGCTACACCTTC.

This clonotype occurred a few times. The CDR3 reads CAISENQLEDTQYF. DNA of the CDR3: TGTGCCATCAGTGAAAATCAGTTGGAAGATACGCAGTATTTT. The rearrangement uses TRBV10-3 and TRBJ2-3, with D unresolved. Trimming removed 3 bases at V and 5 bases at J, with 12 bases between. CDR1 ENHRY and CDR2 SYGVKD come from the germline V gene. CDR3 length: 14 residues.

This clonotype was observed a few times. The chain uses TRBV6-5 and TRBJ2-2; D not resolved. Per the germline V gene, CDR1 is MNHEY and CDR2 is SVGAGI. The CDR3 is made up of 17 amino acids. Between the trimmed V and J ends, which lost 0 bases and 5 bases, there was a span of 16 bases. The CDR3 bases are TGTGCCAGCAGTTACTCGAGTAGGGTGGCCCGAACCGGGGAGCTGTTTTTT. It encodes CASSYSSRVARTGELFF.

The rearrangement uses TRBV7-6 and TRBJ1-1, with D possibly TRBD1 on 5 matching bases. The V end was cut by 4 bases, the J end by 2 bases, with 14 bases between. CDR3 size: 15 residues. Germline lookup yields CDR1 SGHVS and CDR2 FNYEAQ. The CDR3: CASSSFPGPNTEAFF. CDR3 bases: TGTGCCAGCAGCTCCTTTCCGGGGCCAAACACTGAAGCTTTCTTT.

The chain couples TRBV4-1 to TRBJ1-6; no clear D. The CDR3 consists of 14 residues. V lost 3 bases to trimming and J lost 5 bases, with 8 bases between them. CDR1 MGHRA and CDR2 YSYEKL come from the germline V gene. The CDR3 DNA sequence: TGCGCCAGCAGCCACAGGAGCGATAATTCACCCCTCCACTTT. This gives the protein CASSHRSDNSPLHF.

The rearrangement uses TRBV20-1 and TRBJ2-3; TRBD2 might be the D (6 bases). The CDR3 is 14 amino acids. The V gene's germline CDR1 is DFQATT and CDR2 SNEGSKA (reference sequence). Between the trimmed V and J ends, which lost 1 base and 1 base, there was a span of 9 bases. As DNA, the CDR3 is TGCAGTGCTAGAGGGGGAGGTGGCACAGATACGCAGTATTTT. Its protein product is CSARGGGGTDTQYF.

V is TRBV9 and J is TRBJ2-2; D call uncertain. V gave up 4 bases and J gave up 5 bases, with 6 bases separating them. The CDR3 has 12 residues. The germline CDR1 and CDR2 sequences are SGDLS and YYNGEE. CDR3 DNA sequence: TGTGCCAGCAGCTCCATGACCGGGGAGCTGTTTTTT. It codes for CASSSMTGELFF.

This clonotype appeared a few times. The chain joins TRBV29-1 to TRBJ2-5; D gene uncertain. The assigned J gene may be wrong: the sequence end matches TRBJ2-1 better. Germline V gene sequence: CDR1 SQVTM, CDR2 ANQGSEA. The CDR3 runs 14 residues. The CDR3 region is CSVEPPSRVNEQFF. The CDR3 nucleotides read TGCAGCGTTGAGCCCCCCAGTAGGGTCAATGAGCAGTTCTTC.

This chain links TRBV6-1 with TRBJ2-1; D is perhaps TRBD1 (5 bases). The CDR3 is 13 residues long. Germline V CDR1 and CDR2: MNHNS, SASEGT. V was cut by 2 bases and J by 9 bases, with 11 bases left in between. This CDR3 is CASSEIGAPEQFF. CDR3 in DNA: TGTGCCAGCAGTGAAATTGGGGCGCCTGAGCAGTTCTTC.

There are many counts of this clonotype. The rearrangement links TRBV29-1 to TRBJ2-7; 7 bases fit TRBD2. From germline, CDR1 is SQVTM and CDR2 ANQGSEA. The CDR3 has 12 amino acids. The V gene end was trimmed by 7 bases and the J gene end by 3 bases; junction bases not matched to a gene: 6. CDR3 coding DNA: TGCAGCGGCGGACCGGGGGGCTACGAGCAGTACTTC. Its protein is CSGGPGGYEQYF.

This rearrangement joins TRBV20-1 to TRBJ2-1, with 11 bases lining up with TRBD2. The CDR3 totals 13 residues. The ends lost 7 bases at V and 5 bases at J; junction bases unmatched: 4. Germline V gives CDR1 DFQATT, CDR2 SNEGSKA (reference sequence). The chain's CDR3 is CSVLTSGNNEQFF. In DNA, the CDR3 is TGCAGTGTCCTGACTAGCGGGAACAATGAGCAGTTCTTC.

In its sample, this clonotype was seen a few times. The V and J genes are TRBV20-1 and TRBJ1-5; a weak D match, TRBD1 (5 bases). V was cut by 0 bases and J by 6 bases, with 9 bases left in between. Germline V lookup: CDR1 DFQATT, CDR2 SNEGSKA (reference sequence). The CDR3 consists of 13 residues. Here the CDR3 DNA reads TGCAGTGCTAGAGATACTAGGGGTCAGCCCCAGCATTTT. Its protein is CSARDTRGQPQHF.